One sample yielded the 16 T cell receptor beta chains listed below, sequenced in a study of shared clonotypes between healthy human individuals. This table comes from immunoSEQ multiplex PCR, and its TCRdb copy is limited to in-frame clones, with some not included. The sample holds hundreds of thousands of clones; around two thirds are singletons and the top ten take roughly 1.7%. Sequencing input: memory CD4+ T cells sorted from blood. Subset meaning: CD45RA-negative fraction. These receptor sequences come from a woman in her twenties or thirties in good health.

Note on this clone: A much larger clone lies one base from this, so it may be a read error. This rearrangement joins TRBV4-1 to TRBJ1-3; tentative D call: TRBD1 (6 bases). From germline, CDR1 is MGHRA and CDR2 YSYEKL. V gave up 2 bases and J gave up 3 bases, with 14 bases separating them. This CDR3 contains 16 residues. As DNA, the CDR3 is TGCGCCAGCAGCCAAACTCTGGGGGCGAATGGAAACACCATATATTTT. It is translated as CASSQTLGANGNTIYF.

The V and J genes are TRBV19 and TRBJ1-3; a possible D gene is TRBD1 (5 bases). Between the trimmed V and J ends, which lost 7 bases and 2 bases, there was a span of 12 bases. The CDR3 covers 14 residues. CDR1 is LNHDA and CDR2 is SQIVND in the germline V gene (reference sequence). The CDR3: CASIREGTGNTIYF. The CDR3 nucleotides read TGTGCCAGTATAAGGGAGGGGACTGGAAACACCATATATTTT.

This chain links TRBV7-2 with TRBJ1-1; D is possibly TRBD1 (5 bases). CDR1 SGHTA and CDR2 FQGNSA come from the germline V gene. Trimming pared 2 bases from V and 1 base from J, leaving 11 bases between. The CDR3 spans 15 residues. The CDR3 DNA is TGTGCCAGCAGCTTAACGACAGTCGGGAACACTGAAGCTTTCTTT. Amino acids: CASSLTTVGNTEAFF.

This chain links TRBV7-9 with TRBJ1-2; no clear D gene. The V end lost 3 bases, the J end lost 4 bases, and 9 bases lay between the germline ends. The CDR3 runs 13 residues. Germline V gene lookup returns CDR1 SEHNR and CDR2 FQNEAQ (reference sequence). Here the CDR3 reads CASSFRAAYGYTF. DNA for the CDR3: TGTGCCAGCAGCTTTAGGGCGGCCTATGGCTACACCTTC.

For this clone: Distinct nucleotide sequences in the sample also encode this CDR3. The chain is built from TRBV19 and TRBJ1-5; D might be TRBD1 (5 bases). Germline CDR1 and CDR2: LNHDA and SQIVND (reference sequence). The CDR3 has 15 amino acids. Trimming pared 4 bases from V and 0 bases from J, leaving 10 bases between. CDR3 nucleotide sequence: TGTGCCAGTAGTAACCGGGGGTATAGCAATCAGCCCCAGCATTTT. As protein: CASSNRGYSNQPQHF.

This sequence joins TRBV2 and TRBJ1-1; 7 bases line up with TRBD1. The length of the CDR3 is 14 residues. Germline lookup yields CDR1 SNHLY and CDR2 FYNNEI. After removal of 3 bases from V and 7 bases from J, the junction contained 8 bases not matched to a gene. CDR3 nucleotide sequence: TGTGCCAGCAGTGATCAACAGGGGCTGAGTGAAGCTTTCTTT. Translating gives CASSDQQGLSEAFF. Full variable domain (remainder filled in from reference TRBV2 and TRBJ1-1): EPEVTQTPSHQVTQMGQEVILRCVPISNHLYFYWYRQILGQKVEFLVSFYNNEISEKSEIFDDQFSVERPDGSNFTLKIRSTKLEDSAMYFCASSDQQGLSEAFFGQGTRLTVV.

This chain joins TRBV11-3 and TRBJ2-2; 7 bases match TRBD2. Unmatched junction bases numbered 7, after V lost 3 bases and J lost 6 bases. CDR3 length: 15 residues. CDR1 SGHNT and CDR2 YENEEA come from the germline V gene. The CDR3 DNA reads TGTGCCAGCAGCTTGGGTTCGGGAGGTTCCGGGGAGCTGTTTTTT. Amino acids: CASSLGSGGSGELFF. Looking up the rest from reference TRBV11-3 and TRBJ2-2 gives the full variable domain: EAGVVQSPRYKIIEKKQPVAFWCNPISGHNTLYWYLQNLGQGPELLIRYENEEAVDDSQLPKDRFSAERLKGVDSTLKIQPAELGDSAVYLCASSLGSGGSGELFFGEGSRLTVL.

This clone was seen ten or more times. The chain carries TRBV27 and TRBJ1-2; TRBD1 might be the D (5 bases). V lost 5 bases and J lost 9, with 16 bases in between. In germline, CDR1 is MNHEY, CDR2 SMNVEV (reference sequence). The CDR3 covers 13 residues. CDR3 nucleotide sequence: TGTGCCAGCAGTATCGGGACCTCGGCAAGCTACACCTTC. Translation: CASSIGTSASYTF.

This chain joins TRBV19 and TRBJ1-6, with 7 positions matching TRBD1. Unmatched junction bases numbered 13, after V lost 7 bases and J lost 10 bases. Per the germline V gene, CDR1 is LNHDA and CDR2 is SQIVND (reference sequence). The CDR3 contains 15 residues. The CDR3 spells CASTISTGFGSPLHF. CDR3 coding DNA: TGTGCCAGTACGATATCGACAGGGTTCGGATCACCCCTCCACTTT.

A few counts support this clone. The V call is TRBV6-1, the J call TRBJ2-3; tentative D call: TRBD2 (5 bases). This CDR3 has 14 residues. Germline CDR1 reads MNHNS; CDR2 reads SASEGT. V was trimmed by 2 bases and J by 4 bases, leaving 10 bases between them. The CDR3 DNA reads TGTGCCAGCAGTGAAAGTCGAGCGGCAGATACGCAGTATTTT. As protein: CASSESRAADTQYF.

CDR3: CASSLTKGWDPLNYEQYF. DNA of the CDR3: TGCGCCAGCAGCTTGACGAAAGGTTGGGACCCACTAAACTACGAGCAGTACTTC. The chain combines TRBV5-1 with TRBJ2-7, with D perhaps assigned TRBD1 or TRBD2 (5 bases each). Germline CDR1 reads SGHRS; CDR2 reads YFSETQ. CDR3 length equals 18 residues. The V gene lost 1 base and the J gene lost 3 bases, with 23 bases spanning the gap.

This chain uses TRBV6-1 with TRBJ2-1; 10 bases line up with TRBD2. The CDR3 has 14 residues. The trim removed 5 bases at V and 7 bases at J, leaving 5 bases unmatched. Germline CDR1 is MNHNS and CDR2 is SASEGT. CDR3 nucleotides: TGTGCCAGCAGTAGCGGGAGGGCCAATAATGAGCAGTTCTTC. Translation gives CASSSGRANNEQFF.

This clone was counted at least ten times. The rearrangement uses TRBV6-5 and TRBJ2-6; D remains ambiguous. The CDR3 runs 15 residues. V dropped 6 bases and J dropped 0 bases, with 9 bases sitting between them. Germline loops: CDR1 MNHEY, CDR2 SVGAGI. CDR3 sequence: CASSFSSSGANVLTF. CDR3 sequence (DNA): TGTGCCAGCAGCTTCAGCAGCTCTGGGGCCAACGTCCTGACTTTC.

This clone was seen ten or more times. This sequence joins TRBV4-1 and TRBJ1-4, with D possibly matching TRBD1 (5 bases). The CDR3 has 18 residues. Per germline, CDR1 MGHRA and CDR2 YSYEKL. V dropped 0 bases and J dropped 2 bases, with 16 bases sitting between them. This CDR3 is CASSQEAAGIATNEKLFF. The CDR3 coding sequence is TGCGCCAGCAGCCAAGAAGCGGCAGGGATAGCGACTAATGAAAAACTGTTTTTT.

This chain connects TRBV10-3 to TRBJ1-3, with TRBD1 matching 7 bases. The CDR3 has 15 amino acids. After removal of 7 bases from V and 0 bases from J, the junction contained 6 bases not matched to a gene. Germline-derived CDR1 and CDR2 are ENHRY and SYGVKD. The CDR3, as DNA: TGTGCCATCACCAAGGGGGCCTCCTCTGGAAACACCATATATTTT. As protein: CAITKGASSGNTIYF.

The V gene is TRBV2, the J gene TRBJ2-1; TRBD2 matches at 8 bases. The germline CDR1 and CDR2 sequences are SNHLY and FYNNEI. The CDR3 runs to 19 residues. After removal of 1 base from V and 4 bases from J, the junction contained 15 bases not matched to a gene. The CDR3: CASSEDARTREGSYNEQFF. The DNA of the CDR3 is TGTGCCAGCAGTGAAGACGCGAGGACTCGGGAGGGTAGTTACAATGAGCAGTTCTTC.